The 5 T cell receptor beta chains presented below share a single source sample, sequenced in a study of PD-1 blockade in classical Hodgkin lymphoma. The data were produced by immunoSEQ multiplex PCR, yet TCRdb's version contains in-frame clones alone and is incomplete. The table lists over 20,000 clones, roughly 84% of them singletons. The patients all showed relapse after autologous stem cell transplantation, while their brentuximab vedotin exposure varied. Researchers used magnetic negative selection to pull out pure CD4+ T cells from thawed PBMCs. The sample was CD4+ T cells from blood, taken at baseline. These receptors were obtained from a human donor with classical Hodgkin lymphoma.

This clone was detected only once. V and J are TRBV7-2 and TRBJ1-5; TRBD1 is a possible D gene (5 bases). The V gene lost 1 base and the J gene lost 6 bases, with 10 bases spanning the gap. The CDR3 is 14 amino acids. CDR1 is SGHTA and CDR2 is FQGNSA in the germline V gene. CDR3 sequence reads: CASSLGGYVQPQHF. In DNA form, the CDR3 reads TGTGCCAGCAGCTTAGGGGGGTATGTTCAGCCCCAGCATTTT.

The chain joins TRBV7-9 to TRBJ1-1; tentatively, D is TRBD1 (5 bases). V dropped 6 bases and J dropped 1 base, with 12 bases sitting between them. The CDR3 spans 14 residues. Germline values: CDR1 SEHNR, CDR2 FQNEAQ (reference sequence). This CDR3 reads CASSPQGENTEAFF. Here the CDR3 DNA reads TGTGCCAGCAGTCCGCAAGGGGAGAACACTGAAGCTTTCTTT.

This chain connects TRBV7-8 to TRBJ1-1; D is unclear. The V end was cut by 5 bases, the J end by 1 base, with 14 bases between. This CDR3 is built from 15 residues. Germline V gene sequence: CDR1 SGHVS, CDR2 FQNEAQ. CDR3 in amino acids: CASSGRTGANTEAFF. CDR3 in DNA: TGTGCCAGCAGCGGTAGGACGGGAGCGAACACTGAAGCTTTCTTT.

This chain joins TRBV27 and TRBJ2-5, with a weak D call TRBD2 (5 bases). Between the trimmed V and J ends, which lost 6 bases and 2 bases, there was a span of 13 bases. This CDR3 is built from 14 residues. Germline V gene sequence: CDR1 MNHEY, CDR2 SMNVEV (reference sequence). In nucleotides, the CDR3 is TGTGCCAGCAGGGCCCCGGGGAAACAAGAGACCCAGTACTTC. Its protein product is CASRAPGKQETQYF.

In DNA form, the CDR3 reads TGTGCCAGCAGTTTATGGTTCGACGGACTATGGAGCTCCTACAATGAGCAGTTCTTC. This gives the protein CASSLWFDGLWSSYNEQFF. The chain joins TRBV27 to TRBJ2-1; possibly TRBD2 for D (6 bases). CDR3 size: 19 residues. V was clipped by 1 base and J by 0 bases, with 19 bases between them. The germline V gene has CDR1 MNHEY and CDR2 SMNVEV (reference sequence).